In this sample, the clone carrying this TCR beta chain turned up a few times. Its antigen is as yet unknown. TCRdb processed the RT-PCR reads anew with MiXCR; each CDR3 protein has one entry. Among approximately 290,000 distinct CDR3 sequences listed, roughly 22% were seen once. The CDR3 is 15 residues long. Germline trimming cut 3 bases from V and 3 bases from J; bases unmatched to any gene: 5. Germline V gene data show CDR1 as LGHNA and CDR2 as YSLEER. This entry is derived from a study of response to subunit inactivated influenza vaccine. General study results and limits: Each seasonal influenza vaccination recruits few new T cells, the authors suggested.

J is TRBJ1-3 and V is TRBV4-3, with 7 bases matching TRBD1. This sequence originates from a man in his fifties or sixties who received an inactivated influenza vaccine. The specimen was PBMCs from blood, collected about 19 months after vaccination. CDR3 sequence (DNA): TGCGCCAGCAGCCAGGGGACAGCTCATGGAAACACCATATATTTT. Encoded protein: CASSQGTAHGNTIYF.